The 14 T cell receptor beta chains listed next were all sequenced from one sample in a study of blood T cell repertoires in COVID-19. The assay was immunoSEQ multiplex PCR, and TCRdb's table has in-frame clones only and misses some. This table holds 50,000 to 85,000 clones, 70% to 85% found once. The sequencing input was peripheral blood. These receptor sequences come from a man between 60 and 75 years old with acute or convalescent COVID-19.

V usage is TRBV27 and J usage is TRBJ2-7; 9 bases are a match to TRBD1. The germline CDR1 and CDR2 sequences are MNHEY and SMNVEV (reference sequence). The CDR3 spans 15 residues. V lost 5 bases and J lost 4; bases outside the gene matches: 9. As DNA, the CDR3 is TGTGCCAGCAGTCAAAAAGGACAGGGGCCTTACGAGCAGTACGTC. Translating it yields CASSQKGQGPYEQYV.

This clone was observed a handful of times. This chain connects TRBV4-2 to TRBJ1-1; 8 nucleotides line up with TRBD1. V was clipped by 5 bases and J by 0 bases; unmatched bases: 5. The CDR3 contains 15 residues. Looked up from germline, CDR1 is LGHNA and CDR2 is YNFKEQ. CDR3 region: CASSSQGALNTEAFF. Written as DNA, the CDR3 is TGTGCCAGCAGCTCCCAGGGGGCGTTGAACACTGAAGCTTTCTTT.

This clone occurred a few times. The chain links TRBV5-4 to TRBJ1-1; the match to TRBD1 covers 7 bases. CDR1 is SGHNT, CDR2 YYREEE, per germline (reference sequence). J was trimmed by 7 bases and V by 5 bases; bases with no gene match: 5. The CDR3 sequence is 12 residues long. The CDR3 spells CASSDRASEAFF. The CDR3 DNA sequence: TGTGCCAGCAGTGACAGGGCTAGTGAAGCTTTCTTT.

The chain joins TRBV2 to TRBJ2-5; weak D call: TRBD1 (5 bases). This CDR3 has 15 residues. V was cut by 4 bases and J by 2 bases, with 14 bases left in between. Germline CDR1 reads SNHLY; CDR2 reads FYNNEI. The CDR3 DNA sequence: TGTGCCAGCAGTGCCGGGCAGGGATCACAAGAGACCCAGTACTTC. Amino acids: CASSAGQGSQETQYF.

This sequence joins TRBV7-9 and TRBJ1-1; 9 bases map to TRBD1. The CDR3 runs 15 residues. CDR1 and CDR2 from the germline V gene are SEHNR and FQNEAQ (reference sequence). Trimming removed 3 bases from V and 4 bases from J; junction bases left unmatched: 6. CDR3 in DNA: TGTGCCAGCAGCTTTTTAACAGGGGGCCTCACTGAAGCTTTCTTT. Translation gives CASSFLTGGLTEAFF.

The DNA of the CDR3 is TGTGCCAGCTCACCCGACAGGGACTACACTGAAGCTTTCTTT. Translation: CASSPDRDYTEAFF. The rearrangement joins TRBV18 to TRBJ1-1; 7 positions match TRBD1. This CDR3 spans 14 amino acids. The germline V gene encodes CDR1 KGHSH and CDR2 LQKENI. With V trimmed by 3 bases and J by 3 bases, 4 bases remained unmatched. Looking up the rest from reference TRBV18 and TRBJ1-1 gives the full variable domain: NAGVMQNPRHLVRRRGQEARLRCSPMKGHSHVYWYRQLPEEGLKFMVYLQKENIIDESGMPKERFSAEFPKEGPSILRIQQVVRGDSAAYFCASSPDRDYTEAFFGQGTRLTVV.

Sample share makes this clone medium-sized. V is TRBV5-6 and J is TRBJ2-5; D is perhaps TRBD2 (5 bases). V lost 2 bases and J lost 2, with 13 bases in between. This CDR3 spans 15 amino acids. Germline V CDR1 and CDR2: SGHDT, YYEEEE. DNA for the CDR3: TGTGCCAGCAGCTTACCAAGCGGTCGACAAGAGACCCAGTACTTC. Its translation is CASSLPSGRQETQYF.

The J gene is TRBJ2-7, the V gene TRBV6-2 or TRBV6-3; 9 bases are a match to TRBD1. CDR1 is MNHEY, CDR2 SVGEGT, per germline. The ends lost 6 bases at V and 6 bases at J; junction bases unmatched: 3. This CDR3 has 12 residues. The CDR3 region has the DNA TGTGCCAGCAGCCCGACAGGGGGCGAGCAGTACTTC. Its translation: CASSPTGGEQYF.

The chain is built from TRBV5-1 and TRBJ1-4; TRBD1 matches at 9 bases. Germline values: CDR1 SGHRS, CDR2 YFSETQ. The CDR3 runs to 15 residues. V trimming: 0 bases; J trimming: 8 bases; junction bases outside the gene matches: 5. CDR3 residues: CASSLDGTGIEKLFF. DNA of the CDR3: TGCGCCAGCAGCTTGGACGGGACAGGGATCGAAAAACTGTTTTTT.

The chain employs TRBV9 and TRBJ1-2, with TRBD1 matching over 7 bases. Germline V gene lookup returns CDR1 SGDLS and CDR2 YYNGEE. V lost 0 bases, J lost 14 bases, and 16 bases stayed unmatched. This CDR3 has 15 residues. CDR3 protein: CASSVGFRDSAGWTF. As DNA, the CDR3 is TGTGCCAGCAGCGTAGGGTTCAGGGACAGCGCTGGGTGGACCTTC.

V usage is TRBV7-2 and J usage is TRBJ2-2, with 13 bases that match TRBD2. J was trimmed by 7 bases and V by 5 bases; bases with no gene match: 4. CDR1 SGHTA and CDR2 FQGNSA come from the germline V gene. This CDR3 is 15 amino acids long. The CDR3 DNA reads as TGTGCCAGCAGCCCGACTAGCGGGGGGAACGGGGAGCTGTTTTTT. Translated: CASSPTSGGNGELFF.

The chain has TRBV18 and TRBJ1-6; 8 bases agree with TRBD1. The J segment lost 5 bases and the V segment lost 6 bases, leaving 6 bases of the junction unmatched. This CDR3 has 15 residues. Germline V lookup: CDR1 KGHSH, CDR2 LQKENI. The CDR3 protein is CASSLTGQDNSPLHF. The DNA for the CDR3 is TGTGCCAGCTCTCTTACGGGACAGGATAATTCACCCCTCCACTTT.

The rearrangement joins TRBV3-1 (or the pseudogene TRBV3-2) to TRBJ1-1; maybe TRBD1 (6 bases). The germline CDR1 and CDR2 sequences are LGHDT and YNNKEL (reference sequence). Trimming cost V 4 bases and J 0 bases, with 21 bases left between them. CDR3 length: 18 amino acids. The CDR3 DNA sequence: TGTGCCAGCAGCCTTACTTTTCAGTGGGGGCGCATGAACACTGAAGCTTTCTTT. Amino acid sequence: CASSLTFQWGRMNTEAFF.

The chain recombines TRBV7-6 with TRBJ1-2, with D possibly being TRBD1 (5 bases). Germline CDR1 SGHVS, CDR2 FNYEAQ. There are 13 residues in the CDR3. Deletions cut 2 bases from V and 7 bases from J, with 11 bases between. The CDR3 bases are TGTGCCAGCAGCTTAACGGGGGGAGGTGGCTACACCTTC. Its protein product is CASSLTGGGGYTF.